Listed below are T cell receptor beta chains from one sample, sequenced in a study of T-cell reconstitution after alpha-beta-depleted transplantation in children. TCRdb used MiXCR to reprocess the PCR reads, holding one entry per CDR3 protein. The repertoire holds 300,000 or so distinct CDR3 sequences, more than 8% seen once, with over 9% in the top ten. Material: PBMCs from the stem cell graft donor, obtained from the stem cell graft. The receptors originated from a human donor who donated a stem cell graft to a child with SCID. Each CDR3 is given with its conserved first and last residue. The D gene is left open where the match is weak. Size values are once, few and many counts, or a class for expanded clones, and some rows have none.

clone_size: many
d_call: TRBD2
v_call: TRBV12-3/TRBV12-4
j_call: TRBJ2-2
cdr3_nt: TGTGCCAGCAGGGGACTAGCGGGGGTACGGGAGCTGTTTTTT
cdr3_aa: CASRGLAGVRELFF

clone_size: many
d_call: -
v_call: TRBV20-1
j_call: TRBJ2-3
cdr3_nt: TGCAGTGCCCCACCCGAGGGTCCAGATACGCAGTATTTT
cdr3_aa: CSAPPEGPDTQYF

clone_size: few
d_call: -
v_call: TRBV12-3/TRBV12-4
j_call: TRBJ1-6
cdr3_nt: TGTGCCAGCAGTTTAGGGACAGTGAGTTCACCCCTCCACTTT
cdr3_aa: CASSLGTVSSPLHF

clone_size: few
d_call: TRBD1
v_call: TRBV9
j_call: TRBJ2-6
cdr3_nt: TGTGCCAGCAGCGTAGTAACCGCAGGGGGTGGACCTGGGGCCAACGTCCTGACTTTC
cdr3_aa: CASSVVTAGGGPGANVLTF

clone_size: many
d_call: -
v_call: TRBV5-1
j_call: TRBJ2-3
cdr3_nt: TGCGCCAGCAGCTTCCCCCAAAGCACAGATACGCAGTATTTT
cdr3_aa: CASSFPQSTDTQYF

clone_size: -
d_call: -
v_call: TRBV15
j_call: TRBJ2-3
cdr3_nt: TGTGCCACCAGCGGACGACTCACAGATACGCAGTATTTT
cdr3_aa: CATSGRLTDTQYF

clone_size: -
d_call: -
v_call: TRBV2
j_call: TRBJ2-1
cdr3_nt: TGTGCCAGCGGCCGGGACCGAACGGGGTACAATGAGCAGTTCTTC
cdr3_aa: CASGRDRTGYNEQFF

clone_size: -
d_call: -
v_call: TRBV7-9
j_call: TRBJ2-2
cdr3_nt: TGTGCCAGCAGCAATGGGGACACCGGGGAGCTGTTTTTT
cdr3_aa: CASSNGDTGELFF

clone_size: -
d_call: -
v_call: TRBV2
j_call: TRBJ1-1
cdr3_nt: TGTGCCAGCAGCATGTTTAACACTGAAGCTTTCTTT
cdr3_aa: CASSMFNTEAFF

clone_size: -
d_call: -
v_call: TRBV20-1
j_call: TRBJ2-5
cdr3_nt: TGCAGTGCTCAGTCGGACAGCCCGGAGACCCAGTACTTC
cdr3_aa: CSAQSDSPETQYF

clone_size: few
d_call: TRBD2
v_call: TRBV27
j_call: TRBJ2-3
cdr3_nt: TGTGCCAGCAGTTCCCTCCGGACTAGAGCTATCACAGATACGCAGTATTTT
cdr3_aa: CASSSLRTRAITDTQYF

clone_size: many
d_call: TRBD1
v_call: TRBV11-2
j_call: TRBJ2-1
cdr3_nt: TGTGCTCGGGGACAGGGTAGAAATGAGCAGTTCTTC
cdr3_aa: CARGQGRNEQFF

clone_size: few
d_call: -
v_call: TRBV6-5
j_call: TRBJ1-1
cdr3_nt: TGTGCCAGCAGTTACTCAAGTTGGGCGGCTAGTGAAGCTTTCTTT
cdr3_aa: CASSYSSWAASEAFF

clone_size: few
d_call: TRBD1
v_call: TRBV4-1
j_call: TRBJ1-6
cdr3_nt: TGCGCCAGCAGCCAAGACTTCACAGGGGGTTATAATTCACCCCTCCACTTT
cdr3_aa: CASSQDFTGGYNSPLHF

clone_size: few
d_call: -
v_call: TRBV7-8
j_call: TRBJ2-1
cdr3_nt: TGTGCCAGCAGCTTGAGGACTAACAATGAGCAGTTCTTC
cdr3_aa: CASSLRTNNEQFF

clone_size: many
d_call: -
v_call: TRBV6-6
j_call: TRBJ2-5
cdr3_nt: TGTGCCAGCGTCAGGACAAACCAAGAGACCCAGTACTTC
cdr3_aa: CASVRTNQETQYF

clone_size: -
d_call: -
v_call: TRBV27
j_call: TRBJ2-1
cdr3_nt: TGTGCCAGCAGTTCCGAGGATAAAAGATGGTACAATGAGCAGTTCTTC
cdr3_aa: CASSSEDKRWYNEQFF

clone_size: few
d_call: -
v_call: TRBV5-1
j_call: TRBJ2-6
cdr3_nt: TGCGCCAGCAGCTTGGGAGGAAGTTTGGGGGCCAACGTCCTGACTTTC
cdr3_aa: CASSLGGSLGANVLTF

clone_size: few
d_call: -
v_call: TRBV5-1
j_call: TRBJ2-5
cdr3_nt: TGCGCCAGCAGCGGCACCGGACAGGCCCGGGGGGGGACCCAGTACTTC
cdr3_aa: CASSGTGQARGGTQYF

clone_size: -
d_call: -
v_call: TRBV3-1
j_call: TRBJ2-7
cdr3_nt: TGTGCCAGCAGCCAATACCACTACGAGCAGTACTTC
cdr3_aa: CASSQYHYEQYF

clone_size: -
d_call: -
v_call: TRBV5-1
j_call: TRBJ1-5
cdr3_nt: TGCGCCAGCAGCCCAGAAGGTACTCAGCCCCAGCATTTT
cdr3_aa: CASSPEGTQPQHF

clone_size: few
d_call: -
v_call: TRBV11-2
j_call: TRBJ2-2
cdr3_nt: TGTGCCAGCAGCCTTGTGATCGGGGAGCTGTTTTTT
cdr3_aa: CASSLVIGELFF

clone_size: few
d_call: -
v_call: TRBV7-2
j_call: TRBJ1-3
cdr3_nt: TGTGCCAGCAGCTTAGAAGACAGAGGTCACGGAAACACCATATATTTT
cdr3_aa: CASSLEDRGHGNTIYF

clone_size: few
d_call: TRBD1
v_call: TRBV7-9
j_call: TRBJ2-5
cdr3_nt: TGTGCCAGCAGCTCGACCCAGGGACAGGTGAAAGAGACCCAGTACTTC
cdr3_aa: CASSSTQGQVKETQYF

clone_size: few
d_call: -
v_call: TRBV5-1
j_call: TRBJ2-2
cdr3_nt: TGCGCCAGCAGCTCCCCCAGGGAGCTGTTTTTT
cdr3_aa: CASSSPRELFF

clone_size: few
d_call: TRBD1
v_call: TRBV15
j_call: TRBJ2-5
cdr3_nt: TGTGCCACCAACACAGGGGGACTGGAGACCCAGTACTTC
cdr3_aa: CATNTGGLETQYF

clone_size: few
d_call: TRBD2
v_call: TRBV14
j_call: TRBJ2-1
cdr3_nt: TGTGCCAGCAGCCAAGATCGGGAGGTTAGGCAGTTCTTC
cdr3_aa: CASSQDREVRQFF

clone_size: -
d_call: -
v_call: TRBV7-9
j_call: TRBJ2-1
cdr3_nt: TGTGCCAGCAGCTTAGGATGGGGACACAATGAGCAGTTCTTC
cdr3_aa: CASSLGWGHNEQFF

clone_size: many
d_call: TRBD1
v_call: TRBV5-1
j_call: TRBJ1-6
cdr3_nt: TGCGCCAGCTCCGGGACAGGGAATTCACCCCTCCACTTT
cdr3_aa: CASSGTGNSPLHF

clone_size: -
d_call: TRBD1
v_call: TRBV5-6
j_call: TRBJ1-1
cdr3_nt: TGTGCCAGCTGCTTACTGGACAGGCTGAACACTGAAGCTTTCTTT
cdr3_aa: CASCLLDRLNTEAFF

clone_size: few
d_call: -
v_call: TRBV3-1
j_call: TRBJ2-5
cdr3_nt: TGTGCCAGCAGCCAAGCGGGGGGCTTCCAAGAGACCCAGTACTTC
cdr3_aa: CASSQAGGFQETQYF

clone_size: -
d_call: TRBD1
v_call: TRBV12-3/TRBV12-4
j_call: TRBJ2-7
cdr3_nt: TGTGCCAGCAGTTTACTGGGGACAGGGGCATACGAGCAGTACTTC
cdr3_aa: CASSLLGTGAYEQYF

clone_size: few
d_call: TRBD1
v_call: TRBV7-9
j_call: TRBJ1-3
cdr3_nt: TGTGCCAGCAGCCGGGACAGCCTCTTTTATTTT
cdr3_aa: CASSRDSLFYF

clone_size: -
d_call: -
v_call: TRBV3-1
j_call: TRBJ2-6
cdr3_nt: TGTGCCAGCAGCCAATCACCTACAGGGACCGGATCTGGGGCCAACGTCCTGACTTTC
cdr3_aa: CASSQSPTGTGSGANVLTF

clone_size: few
d_call: -
v_call: TRBV14
j_call: TRBJ2-7
cdr3_nt: TGTGCCAGCAGCCAATTGGGACTGACAGTGACAGCCGAGCAGTACTTC
cdr3_aa: CASSQLGLTVTAEQYF

clone_size: many
d_call: -
v_call: TRBV29-1
j_call: TRBJ2-5
cdr3_nt: TGCAGCGTAGGGGGCCAAGAGACCCAGTACTTC
cdr3_aa: CSVGGQETQYF

clone_size: -
d_call: TRBD2
v_call: TRBV12-3/TRBV12-4
j_call: TRBJ2-5
cdr3_nt: TGTGCCAGCAGTTTCCTAGCGGGGGGGCCGGAGACCCAGTACTTC
cdr3_aa: CASSFLAGGPETQYF

clone_size: few
d_call: -
v_call: TRBV4-2
j_call: TRBJ2-2
cdr3_nt: TGTGCCAGCACCTACCTTGGGGACGACACCGGGGAGCTGTTTTTT
cdr3_aa: CASTYLGDDTGELFF

clone_size: few
d_call: -
v_call: TRBV18
j_call: TRBJ2-2
cdr3_nt: TGTGCCAGCTCACCGCAGGGAGGAACCGGGGAGCTGTTTTTT
cdr3_aa: CASSPQGGTGELFF

clone_size: few
d_call: -
v_call: TRBV9
j_call: TRBJ2-3
cdr3_nt: TGTGCCAGCAGCGTAGACCCACTCTTTCCCGTTCGGCCTAGCACAGATACGCAGTATTTT
cdr3_aa: CASSVDPLFPVRPSTDTQYF

clone_size: -
d_call: -
v_call: TRBV5-5
j_call: TRBJ1-4
cdr3_nt: TGTGCCAGCAGCCTAACAGGCCAACCGGATGAAAAACTGTTTTTT
cdr3_aa: CASSLTGQPDEKLFF

clone_size: few
d_call: -
v_call: TRBV6-1
j_call: TRBJ2-7
cdr3_nt: TGTGCCAGCAGTCGAGCTTTGAGCGCCAGCTCCTACGAGCAGTACTTC
cdr3_aa: CASSRALSASSYEQYF